The 12 T cell receptor beta chains presented below share a single source sample, sequenced in a study of blood T cell repertoires in COVID-19. The protocol was immunoSEQ multiplex PCR, while the TCRdb copy is restricted to in-frame clones and leaves out a portion. The sample lists about 130,000 clones, roughly 79% occurring once. Source material: peripheral blood. The receptors derive from a human donor in a cohort sampled during active COVID-19.

This chain joins TRBV29-1 and TRBJ2-3, with 13 nucleotides matching TRBD2. Germline V gives CDR1 SQVTM, CDR2 ANQGSEA. This CDR3 contains 14 residues. The junction had 6 bases not matched to a gene; V was cut back by 6 bases and J by 6 bases. CDR3 in amino acids: CSVVTSGGLDTQYF. For the CDR3, the DNA is TGCAGCGTAGTGACTAGCGGGGGGTTGGATACGCAGTATTTT.

The chain couples TRBV7-8 to TRBJ2-2; 10 bases are shared with TRBD1. V lost 4 bases and J lost 2; bases outside the gene matches: 4. The CDR3 is 16 residues long. Per the germline V gene, CDR1 is SGHVS and CDR2 is FQNEAQ. The CDR3 DNA sequence: TGTGCCAGCAGCTCCCGGGACAGGGGTAACACCGGGGAGCTGTTTTTT. Amino acid sequence: CASSSRDRGNTGELFF.

The chain is built from TRBV12-3 or TRBV12-4 and TRBJ2-5, with TRBD1 as a possible D gene (6 bases). Trimming shortened V by 5 bases and J by 4 bases, and 11 bases separated the two germline ends. The CDR3 has 13 amino acids. CDR3 DNA sequence: TGTGCCAGCAGTCCCACAGGGTCAGAGACCCAGTACTTC. Translation gives CASSPTGSETQYF.

This chain links TRBV27 with TRBJ1-1; a possible D gene is TRBD1 (5 bases). The CDR3 sequence is 13 residues long. Germline-derived CDR1 and CDR2 are MNHEY and SMNVEV (reference sequence). V was trimmed by 7 bases and J by 2 bases, leaving 11 bases between them. The CDR3 spells CASKSGKNTEAFF. The CDR3 nucleotides read TGTGCCAGCAAATCAGGGAAAAACACTGAAGCTTTCTTT.

V and J are TRBV3-1 (or the pseudogene TRBV3-2) and TRBJ1-5, with D possibly matching TRBD1 (5 bases). This CDR3 has 13 residues. The V end was cut by 3 bases, the J end by 9 bases, with 12 bases between. CDR1 and CDR2 (germline): LGHDT, YNNKEL (reference sequence). The CDR3 loop reads CASSQGGWGPQHF. The CDR3 DNA follows: TGTGCCAGCAGCCAGGGGGGATGGGGGCCCCAGCATTTT.

Remarks on this clone: Other DNA sequences in this specimen translate into the identical CDR3. The chain links TRBV3-1 (or the pseudogene TRBV3-2) to TRBJ2-7; D ambiguous. The CDR3 consists of 12 residues. Trimming pared 2 bases from V and 4 bases from J, leaving 6 bases between. Looked up from germline, CDR1 is LGHDT and CDR2 is YNNKEL (reference sequence). The CDR3 DNA is TGTGCCAGCAGCCAACGCGGATACGAGCAGTACTTC. This encodes CASSQRGYEQYF.

This chain connects TRBV30 to TRBJ2-7; TRBD2 might be the D (5 bases). V lost 0 bases to trimming and J lost 2 bases, with 14 bases between them. The germline CDR1 and CDR2 sequences are GTSNPN and SVGIG (reference sequence). There are 15 residues in the CDR3. CDR3 nucleotide sequence: TGTGCCTGGAGTGTAAGTATACGGGAAACCTACGAGCAGTACTTC. It translates to CAWSVSIRETYEQYF.

The gene calls are TRBV5-1 and TRBJ2-3; 13 bases are a match to TRBD2. CDR1 is SGHRS, CDR2 YFSETQ, per germline. V lost 2 bases and J lost 0; bases outside the gene matches: 6. This CDR3 is built from 18 residues. The CDR3 coding sequence is TGCGCCAGCAGCTTTAAACTAGCGGGGGGGCGCAGCACAGATACGCAGTATTTT. The encoded protein is CASSFKLAGGRSTDTQYF.

This clone was recorded once. The rearrangement links TRBV11-2 to TRBJ2-7, with a weak D call TRBD2 (5 bases). Germline V gives CDR1 SGHAT, CDR2 FQNNGV. This CDR3 contains 13 residues. Trimming took 5 bases from V and 2 from J, leaving 10 bases between them. The CDR3: CASSPAGTYEQYF. CDR3 coding DNA: TGTGCCAGCAGCCCCGCCGGGACCTACGAGCAGTACTTC.

The CDR3 nucleotides are TGTGCCAGCGGGAGGGTGGGCACTGAAGCTTTCTTT. Its protein product is CASGRVGTEAFF. J is TRBJ1-1 and V is TRBV7-9; D call uncertain. Germline values: CDR1 SEHNR, CDR2 FQNEAQ (reference sequence). The CDR3 is 12 amino acids. Deletions cut 8 bases from V and 4 bases from J, with 11 bases between.

This clone was recorded once. V and J are TRBV2 and TRBJ2-5; the D gene is possibly TRBD2 (5 bases). The CDR3 contains 13 residues. CDR1 is SNHLY and CDR2 is FYNNEI in the germline V gene. V shed 0 bases and J shed 7 bases, with 9 bases lying between them. This CDR3 reads CASSEAVRGTQYF. CDR3 DNA: TGTGCCAGCAGTGAAGCGGTTCGGGGGACCCAGTACTTC.

The gene calls are TRBV5-6 and TRBJ2-7; 7 nucleotides match TRBD1. The V segment lost 1 base and the J segment 2 bases; nucleotides outside the gene matches: 6. Germline CDR1 is SGHDT and CDR2 is YYEEEE. This CDR3 is 15 amino acids long. CDR3 in DNA: TGTGCCAGCAGCTTGTTACAGGGGCAAACCTACGAGCAGTACTTC. Translation: CASSLLQGQTYEQYF.